This T cell receptor beta chain stems from a study of T-cell memory formation after mild COVID-19. Turning to the study itself: The TCR clusters were mostly specific to one donor. Whole-study findings and limits: Within pre-infection memory, some responding clones were found, suggesting cross-reactive memory joined. The study found balanced CD4/CD8 in clones contracting day 15 to 85 and a CD4+ lean in later expanders.

Constant-segment primers were used for 5'RACE, and the resulting TCR alpha and TCR beta cDNA libraries carried sample barcodes and UMIs. TCRdb used MiXCR to reprocess the 5' RACE reads, holding one entry per CDR3 protein. The sample has roughly 500,000 distinct CDR3 sequences; over 20% are singletons. The germline V gene has CDR1 SEHNR and CDR2 FQNEAQ (reference sequence). Trimming removed 6 bases at V and 6 bases at J, with 17 bases between. The CDR3 is made up of 14 amino acids. Remarks on this clonotype: Antigen unknown.

The TCR was taken from an adult woman who had mild COVID-19 (a few samples of this study predate the infection). Cell type and time point are not known. This chain uses TRBV7-9 with TRBJ1-1, with D unresolved. Material: PBMCs or a T cell subset sorted from them (not recorded which). CDR3 amino acids: CASSRYRDNPEAFF. As DNA, the CDR3 is TGTGCCAGCAGTCGATACCGGGATAACCCTGAAGCTTTCTTT.